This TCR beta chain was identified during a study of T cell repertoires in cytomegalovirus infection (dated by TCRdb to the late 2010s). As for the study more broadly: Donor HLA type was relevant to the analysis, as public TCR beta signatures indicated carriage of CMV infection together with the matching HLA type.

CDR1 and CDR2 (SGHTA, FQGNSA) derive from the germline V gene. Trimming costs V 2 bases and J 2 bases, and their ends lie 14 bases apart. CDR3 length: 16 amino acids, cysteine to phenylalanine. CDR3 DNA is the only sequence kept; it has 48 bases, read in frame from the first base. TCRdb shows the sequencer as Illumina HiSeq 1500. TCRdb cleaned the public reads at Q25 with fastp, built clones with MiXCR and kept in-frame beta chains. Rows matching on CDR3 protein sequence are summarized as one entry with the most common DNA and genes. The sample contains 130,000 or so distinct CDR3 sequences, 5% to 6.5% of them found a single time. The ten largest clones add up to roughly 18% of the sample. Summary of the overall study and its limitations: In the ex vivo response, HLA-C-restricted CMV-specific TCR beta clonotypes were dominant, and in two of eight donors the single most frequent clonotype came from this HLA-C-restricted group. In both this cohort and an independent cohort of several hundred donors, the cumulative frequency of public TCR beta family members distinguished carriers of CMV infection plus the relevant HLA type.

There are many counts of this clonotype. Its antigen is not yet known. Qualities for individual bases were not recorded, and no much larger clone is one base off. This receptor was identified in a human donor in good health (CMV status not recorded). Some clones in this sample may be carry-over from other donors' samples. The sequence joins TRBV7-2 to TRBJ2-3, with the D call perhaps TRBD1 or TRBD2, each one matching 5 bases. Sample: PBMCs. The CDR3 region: CASSLRGAGPTDTQYF. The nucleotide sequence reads TGTGCCAGCAGCTTACGAGGGGCAGGGCCCACAGATACGCAGTATTTT.